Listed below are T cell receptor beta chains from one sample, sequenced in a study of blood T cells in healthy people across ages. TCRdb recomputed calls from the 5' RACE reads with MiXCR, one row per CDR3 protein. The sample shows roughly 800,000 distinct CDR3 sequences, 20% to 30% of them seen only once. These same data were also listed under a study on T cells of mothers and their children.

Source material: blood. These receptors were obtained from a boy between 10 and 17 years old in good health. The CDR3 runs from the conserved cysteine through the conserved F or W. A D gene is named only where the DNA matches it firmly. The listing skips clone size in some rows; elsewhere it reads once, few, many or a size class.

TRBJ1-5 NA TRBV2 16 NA CASSEGGKSNNQPQHF TGTGCCAGCAGTGAAGGGGGGAAGTCGAACAATCAGCCCCAGCATTTT
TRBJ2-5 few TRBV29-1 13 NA CSVELGNQETQYF TGCAGCGTTGAATTGGGCAATCAAGAGACCCAGTACTTC
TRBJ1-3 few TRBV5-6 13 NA CASRTKSGNTIYF TGTGCCAGCAGGACAAAGTCTGGAAACACCATATATTTT
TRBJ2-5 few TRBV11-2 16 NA CASSPHLGARSETQYF TGTGCCAGCAGCCCGCACTTGGGTGCCCGATCAGAGACCCAGTACTTC
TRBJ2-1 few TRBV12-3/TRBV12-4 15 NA CASRSERRAYNEQFF TGTGCCAGCAGGTCAGAACGGAGGGCCTACAATGAGCAGTTCTTC
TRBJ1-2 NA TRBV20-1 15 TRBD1 CSAKAGTGGNYGYTF TGCAGTGCCAAAGCCGGGACAGGGGGCAACTATGGCTACACCTTC
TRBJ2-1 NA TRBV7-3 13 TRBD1 CASSTGTGNEQFF TGTGCCAGCAGTACCGGGACAGGGAATGAGCAGTTCTTC
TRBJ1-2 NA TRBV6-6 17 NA CASSFLAPEGRGYGYTF TGTGCCAGCAGTTTTCTTGCCCCGGAGGGAAGGGGCTATGGCTACACCTTC
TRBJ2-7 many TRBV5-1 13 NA CASSLDPGYEQYF TGCGCCAGCAGCTTGGATCCAGGATACGAGCAGTACTTC
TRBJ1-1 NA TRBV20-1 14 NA CSARDGGGSTEAFF TGCAGTGCTAGAGATGGTGGGGGTTCCACTGAAGCTTTCTTT
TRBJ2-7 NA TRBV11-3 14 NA CASSFRDLADEQYF TGTGCCAGCAGCTTCAGGGACCTGGCAGACGAGCAGTACTTC
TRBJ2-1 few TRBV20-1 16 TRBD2 CSASKLAGGRDNEQFF TGCAGTGCTAGTAAGCTAGCGGGAGGTCGAGACAATGAGCAGTTCTTC
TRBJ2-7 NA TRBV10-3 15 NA CAISPETGGTYEQYF TGTGCCATCAGTCCCGAGACTGGCGGGACCTACGAGCAGTACTTC
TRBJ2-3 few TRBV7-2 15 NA CASSPGPGGDHTQYF TGTGCCAGCAGCCCTGGACCTGGAGGGGATCATACGCAGTATTTT
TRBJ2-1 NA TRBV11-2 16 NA CASSLMYGGTYNEQFF TGTGCCAGCAGCTTGATGTACGGTGGGACCTACAATGAGCAGTTCTTC
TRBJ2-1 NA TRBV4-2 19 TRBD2 CASSHPSGGGPGAYNEQFF TGTGCCAGCAGCCATCCTAGCGGGGGGGGCCCTGGGGCCTACAATGAGCAGTTCTTC
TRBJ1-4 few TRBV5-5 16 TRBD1 CASSLVVGGAGEKLFF TGTGCCAGCAGCTTGGTAGTAGGGGGCGCCGGTGAAAAACTGTTTTTT
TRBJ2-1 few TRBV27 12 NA CASRTVYNEQFF TGTGCCAGCCGGACGGTCTACAATGAGCAGTTCTTC
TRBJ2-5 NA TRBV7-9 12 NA CASSLAVSFPFF TGTGCCAGCAGCTTAGCGGTCTCGTTTCCGTTCTTC
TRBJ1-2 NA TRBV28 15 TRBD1 CASSLGTATNYGYTF TGTGCCAGCAGTTTGGGGACAGCAACTAACTATGGCTACACCTTC
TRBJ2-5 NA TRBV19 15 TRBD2 CASSHSGSWRETQYF TGTGCCAGTAGTCATAGCGGGAGTTGGAGGGAGACCCAGTACTTC
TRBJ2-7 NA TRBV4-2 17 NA CASSQGVPVGYTYEQYF TGTGCCAGCAGCCAGGGGGTCCCGGTGGGGTATACCTACGAGCAGTACTTC
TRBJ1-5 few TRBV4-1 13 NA CASSQPGTGPQHF TGCGCCAGCAGCCAACCAGGAACCGGCCCCCAGCATTTT
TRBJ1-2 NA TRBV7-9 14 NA CASSLVPEDYGYTF TGTGCCAGCAGCTTAGTGCCCGAAGATTATGGCTACACCTTC
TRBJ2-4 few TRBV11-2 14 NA CASSLVRFLDIQYF TGTGCCAGCAGCTTAGTCCGTTTCCTGGACATTCAGTACTTC
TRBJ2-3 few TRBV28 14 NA CASSLFSSTDTQYF TGTGCCAGCAGTTTATTTTCTAGCACAGATACGCAGTATTTT
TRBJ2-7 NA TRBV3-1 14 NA CASSPQTAIYEQYF TGTGCCAGCAGCCCTCAGACAGCAATCTACGAGCAGTACTTC
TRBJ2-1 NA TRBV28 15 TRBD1 CASRGTGGSRNEQFF TGTGCCAGCAGGGGGACAGGGGGCTCCAGGAATGAGCAGTTCTTC
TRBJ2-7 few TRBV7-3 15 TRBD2 CASSLIAGDFGEQYF TGTGCCAGCAGCTTAATAGCGGGAGACTTCGGCGAGCAGTACTTC
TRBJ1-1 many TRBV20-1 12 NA CSGSQGPTEAFF TGCAGTGGCTCTCAAGGGCCTACTGAAGCTTTCTTT
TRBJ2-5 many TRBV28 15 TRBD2 CASSLLAGGQETQYF TGTGCCAGCAGTTTACTAGCGGGAGGGCAAGAGACCCAGTACTTC
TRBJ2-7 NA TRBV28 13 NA CASKIGGNYEQYF TGTGCCAGCAAAATCGGTGGAAACTACGAGCAGTACTTC
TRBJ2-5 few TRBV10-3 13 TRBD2 CAISELARETQYF TGTGCCATCAGTGAACTAGCGCGGGAGACCCAGTACTTC
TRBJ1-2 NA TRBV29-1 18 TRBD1 CSVFAPTDRGQDNYGYTF TGCAGCGTTTTCGCTCCCACCGACAGGGGGCAAGATAACTATGGCTACACCTTC
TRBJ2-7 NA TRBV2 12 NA CASTLEIYEQYF TGTGCCAGCACCTTAGAGATCTACGAGCAGTACTTC
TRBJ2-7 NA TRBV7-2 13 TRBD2 CASRRAGGYEQYF TGTGCCAGCAGAAGAGCGGGAGGCTACGAGCAGTACTTC
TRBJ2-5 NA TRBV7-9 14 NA CASSFHRDRETQYF TGTGCCAGCAGTTTTCACAGGGATAGAGAGACCCAGTACTTC
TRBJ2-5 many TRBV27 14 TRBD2 CASRRTSGEETQYF TGTGCCAGCCGAAGGACTAGCGGAGAAGAGACCCAGTACTTC
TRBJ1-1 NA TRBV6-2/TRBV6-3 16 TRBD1 CASSYSRDSGRTEAFF TGTGCCAGCAGTTACTCGCGGGACAGTGGGAGGACTGAAGCTTTCTTT
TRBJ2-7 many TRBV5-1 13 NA CASSGGPTYEQYF TGCGCCAGCAGCGGGGGGCCTACCTACGAGCAGTACTTC
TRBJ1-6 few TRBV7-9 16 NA CASSYTGPLNNSPLHF TGTGCCAGCAGTTACACCGGGCCCCTTAATAATTCACCCCTCCACTTT
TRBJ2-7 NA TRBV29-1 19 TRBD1 CSVGGIPRDRAPSSYEQYF TGCAGCGTTGGGGGTATCCCCCGGGACAGGGCCCCGAGCTCCTACGAGCAGTACTTC
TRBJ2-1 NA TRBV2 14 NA CASTGPTPRGLWFF TGTGCCAGCACCGGACCAACCCCCCGGGGTCTATGGTTCTTC
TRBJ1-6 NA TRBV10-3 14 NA CAISAEQGSVPLHF TGTGCCATCAGTGCGGAGCAGGGAAGCGTACCCCTCCACTTT
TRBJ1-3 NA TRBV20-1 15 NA CSARDEGGSGNTIYF TGCAGTGCTAGAGATGAAGGGGGCTCTGGAAACACCATATATTTT
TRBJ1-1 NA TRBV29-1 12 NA CSVTRRGTEAFF TGCAGCGTTACCCGGAGGGGCACTGAAGCTTTCTTT
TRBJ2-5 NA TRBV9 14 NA CASSVEAAEETQYF TGTGCCAGCAGCGTAGAGGCAGCCGAAGAGACCCAGTACTTC
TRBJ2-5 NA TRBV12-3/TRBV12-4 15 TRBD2 CASSLAREVAETQYF TGTGCCAGCAGCCTAGCTCGGGAGGTCGCAGAGACCCAGTACTTC
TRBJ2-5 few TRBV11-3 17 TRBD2 CASSGSWRLAEKETQYF TGTGCCAGCAGCGGATCCTGGAGACTAGCGGAGAAAGAGACCCAGTACTTC
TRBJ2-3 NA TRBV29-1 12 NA CSGDGGTDTQYF TGCAGCGGGGATGGTGGCACAGATACGCAGTATTTT
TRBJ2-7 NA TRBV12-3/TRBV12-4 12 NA CASSWRYYEQYF TGTGCCAGCAGTTGGCGATACTACGAGCAGTACTTC
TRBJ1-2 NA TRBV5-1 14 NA CASREEGWAYGYTF TGCGCCAGCAGGGAGGAGGGTTGGGCCTATGGCTACACCTTC
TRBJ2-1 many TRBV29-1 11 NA CSVEGPNEQFF TGCAGCGTTGAAGGGCCCAATGAGCAGTTCTTC